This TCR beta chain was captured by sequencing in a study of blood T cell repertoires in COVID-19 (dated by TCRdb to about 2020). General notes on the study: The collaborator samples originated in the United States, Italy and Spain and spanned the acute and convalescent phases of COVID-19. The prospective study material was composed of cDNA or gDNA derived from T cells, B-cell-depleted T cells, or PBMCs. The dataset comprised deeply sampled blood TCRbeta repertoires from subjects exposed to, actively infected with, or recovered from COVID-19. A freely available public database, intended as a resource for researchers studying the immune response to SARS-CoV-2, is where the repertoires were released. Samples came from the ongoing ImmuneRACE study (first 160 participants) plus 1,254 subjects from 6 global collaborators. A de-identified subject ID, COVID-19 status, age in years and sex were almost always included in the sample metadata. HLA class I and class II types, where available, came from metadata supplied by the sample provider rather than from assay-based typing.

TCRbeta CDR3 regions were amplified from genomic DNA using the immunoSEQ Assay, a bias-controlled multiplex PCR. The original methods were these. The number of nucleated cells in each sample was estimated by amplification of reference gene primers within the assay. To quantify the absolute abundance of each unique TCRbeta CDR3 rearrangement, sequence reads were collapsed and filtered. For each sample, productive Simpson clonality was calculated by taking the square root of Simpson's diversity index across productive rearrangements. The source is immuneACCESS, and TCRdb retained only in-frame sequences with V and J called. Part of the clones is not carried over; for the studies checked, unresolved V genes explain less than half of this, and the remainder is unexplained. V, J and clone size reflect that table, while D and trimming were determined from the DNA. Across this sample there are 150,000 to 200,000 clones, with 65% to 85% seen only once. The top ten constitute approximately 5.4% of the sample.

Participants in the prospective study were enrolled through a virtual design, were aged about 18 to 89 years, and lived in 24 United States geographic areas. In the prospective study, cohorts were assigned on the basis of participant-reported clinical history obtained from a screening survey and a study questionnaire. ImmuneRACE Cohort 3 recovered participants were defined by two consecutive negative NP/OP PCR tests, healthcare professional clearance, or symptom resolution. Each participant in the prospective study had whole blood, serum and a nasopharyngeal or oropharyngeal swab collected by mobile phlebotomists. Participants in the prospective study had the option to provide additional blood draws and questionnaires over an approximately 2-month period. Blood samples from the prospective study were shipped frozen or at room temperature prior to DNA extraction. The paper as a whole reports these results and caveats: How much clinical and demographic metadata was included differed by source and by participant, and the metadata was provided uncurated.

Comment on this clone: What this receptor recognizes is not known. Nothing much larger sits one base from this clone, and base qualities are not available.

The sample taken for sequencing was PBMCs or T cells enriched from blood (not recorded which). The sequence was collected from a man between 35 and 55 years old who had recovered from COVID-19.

The bases read TGTGCCAGCAGCAGCACAGGGGTGGGAGAGCAGTACTTC. This sequence encodes CASSSTGVGEQYF. The rearrangement joined TRBV7-3 to TRBJ2-7, and TRBD1 aligns with 7 junction nucleotides. The CDR1 and CDR2 encoded by the germline V gene are SGHTA and FQGTGA. For this chain, trimming is 5 bases at the V end and 7 bases at the J end, and the number of junction bases without a gene match is 8. CDR3 length: 13 amino acids, cysteine to phenylalanine. CDR3 DNA only is kept here, 39 bases in frame from base 1.